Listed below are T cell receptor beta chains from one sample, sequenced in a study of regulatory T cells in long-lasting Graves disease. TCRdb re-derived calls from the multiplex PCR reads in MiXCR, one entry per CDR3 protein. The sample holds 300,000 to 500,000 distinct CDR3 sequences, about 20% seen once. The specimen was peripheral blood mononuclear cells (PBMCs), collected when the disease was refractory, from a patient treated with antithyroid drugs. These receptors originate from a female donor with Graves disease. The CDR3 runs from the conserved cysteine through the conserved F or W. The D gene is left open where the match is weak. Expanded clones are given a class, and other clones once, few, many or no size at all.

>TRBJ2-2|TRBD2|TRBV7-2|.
TGTGCCAGCAGCTCGACTAGCGGGACGAACACCGGGGAGCTGTTTTTT
CASSSTSGTNTGELFF
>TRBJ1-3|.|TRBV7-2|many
TGTGCCAGCAGCGCCGGGACGGCCGGAAACACCATATATTTT
CASSAGTAGNTIYF
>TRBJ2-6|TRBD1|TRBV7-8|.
TGTGCCAGCAGCTCACAGCGGTACGGACAGGGTGGATCTGGGGCCAACGTCCTGACTTTC
CASSSQRYGQGGSGANVLTF
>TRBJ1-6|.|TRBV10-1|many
TGCGCCAGCAGTGAGTCAGGGGGAGATTCACCCCTCCACTTT
CASSESGGDSPLHF
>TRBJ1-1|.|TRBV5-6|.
TGTGCCAGCAGCTTGGGTTCCGGTCGGGCTTTCTTT
CASSLGSGRAFF
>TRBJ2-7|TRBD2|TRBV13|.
TGTGCCAGCAGCTCGAGAGCGGGAGTCGGCTACGAGCAGTACTTC
CASSSRAGVGYEQYF
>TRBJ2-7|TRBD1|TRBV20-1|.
TGCAGTGCTAGAAAGGTGACAGGGTCGGGAGAGCAGTACTTC
CSARKVTGSGEQYF
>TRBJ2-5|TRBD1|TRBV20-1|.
TGCAGTGCTAGTTTTTGGCTACAGGGGAAACAAGAGACCCAGTACTTC
CSASFWLQGKQETQYF
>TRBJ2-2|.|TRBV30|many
TGTGCCTGGAGAAGGCCCGGGGCAGGGTTGTACACCGGGGAGCTGTTTTTT
CAWRRPGAGLYTGELFF
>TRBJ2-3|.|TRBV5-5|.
TGTGCCAGCAGCTTGTTTTCTTCGGGAGATACGCAGTATTTT
CASSLFSSGDTQYF
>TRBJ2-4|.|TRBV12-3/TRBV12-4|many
TGTGCCAGCAGTCCCGGGGGACCGAATAAAAACATTCAGTACTTC
CASSPGGPNKNIQYF
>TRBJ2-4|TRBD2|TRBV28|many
TGTGCCAGCAGTGCCCCCAGGGGTAGCGGGAGCCAAGGGAACATTCAGTACTTC
CASSAPRGSGSQGNIQYF
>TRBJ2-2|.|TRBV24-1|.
TGTGCCACCAGTGACGCACAGGGTGCCGGGGAGCTGTTTTTT
CATSDAQGAGELFF
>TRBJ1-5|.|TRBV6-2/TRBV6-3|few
TGTGCCAGCAGCCGTGGGGGAGGCAATCAGCCCCAGCATTTT
CASSRGGGNQPQHF